This TCR beta chain was recovered during a study of OX40 agonist ivuxolimab in advanced cancers. In the study overall: Ivuxolimab, an agonistic anti-OX40 (CD134) antibody, was given to patients. Study outcomes and limitations: The mean number of expanded clones was higher in CD8+ T cells than in CD4+.

Concerning this clone: Its specificity is not known.

Using immunoSEQ multiplex PCR, the repertoire was profiled, and TCRdb retains in-frame clones only, with some absent. Here the sample spans just over 45,000 clones, roughly 94% being singletons. In germline, CDR1 is SEHNR, CDR2 FQNEAQ (reference sequence). This CDR3 spans 15 amino acids. V dropped 5 bases and J dropped 2 bases, with 15 bases sitting between them. The source of this sequence is an adult with an advanced solid tumor such as melanoma, head and neck, liver or kidney cancer. The chain combines TRBV7-9 with TRBJ1-1; no reliable D call. The source was CD4+ or CD8+ T cells sorted from blood, collected in a trial of the OX40 agonist ivuxolimab. As DNA, the CDR3 is TGTGCCAGCAGCCTCCAGAGCGGGCTAAACACTGAAGCTTTCTTT. Protein: CASSLQSGLNTEAFF.